This note documents a single TCR beta chain sequence. The antigen remains unidentified. This record comes from a study of blood T cells in healthy people across ages. Study-level findings and limits: Compared with aged donors, long-lived donors showed fewer expanded clones, suggesting selection.

A J-beta primer mix and a sample-barcoded 5' primer were used in a second PCR of roughly 7 to 12 cycles. One entry per CDR3 protein, called by TCRdb with MiXCR from the 5' RACE reads. The data show about 1 million distinct CDR3 sequences, 20% to 25% seen once. This CDR3 has 15 residues. Between the trimmed V and J ends, which lost 6 bases and 0 bases, there was a span of 15 bases. The germline V gene encodes CDR1 KGHSH and CDR2 LQKENI. This sample also appeared in a second study, on T cells of mothers and their children. From that study: A few healthy Caucasian mothers served as donors, and their six children did as well. Sample barcodes and 2-4 random nucleotides were added by the M1S primer of the second PCR. Among related mother-child pairs, overlap was slightly higher than in unrelated pairs, though not significantly.

This clonotype was obtained from a girl aged 2-10 years in good health. Specimen: blood. This chain joins TRBV18 and TRBJ2-7, with D possibly being TRBD2 (5 bases). The chain's CDR3 is CASSPDLRHSYEQYF. The CDR3 DNA sequence: TGTGCCAGCTCTCCGGACTTGCGGCACTCCTACGAGCAGTACTTC.